This TCR beta chain was found in a study of CXCR3-negative and CXCR3-positive naive CD8 T cells. Study as a whole: The study obtained roughly 140 million TRB reads, about 1.5 +/- 0.3 million per library.

Triplicates of a few hundred thousand cells were sorted from each CD8+ T cell subset. CD45RO-CCR7+CD27+CD95- expression identified naive CD8+ T cells. Notes on the study in general: A higher hydrophobicity marked the TRB CDR3s of CXCR3-positive naive cells versus CXCR3-negative naive cells. Memory CD8+ T cell repertoires were far less diverse than both naive subsets.

TRB cDNA was prepared as libraries by UMI-labeled 5' RACE. TCRdb reprocessed the 5' RACE reads and reports one entry per CDR3 protein, with no DNA. The specimen's table records around 140,000 distinct CDR3 sequences. In regard to this clonotype: The antigen is not known.

The source material was naive CXCR3+ CD8+ T cells from blood. Sample subset: CD45RO-CCR7+CD27+CD95- naive CD8+ T cells expressing CXCR3 (TNR3+). The clonotype was recovered from a human donor in good health. Some clones in this sample may be carry-over from other donors' samples.

The CDR3 reads CASSQVGQGPYGYTF. The V gene is TRBV4-1, the J gene TRBJ1-2; absent DNA, TCRdb's TRBD1 call cannot be checked. The germline V gene encodes CDR1 MGHRA and CDR2 YSYEKL. The CDR3 length is 15 residues.